The T cell receptor beta chain under discussion was sequenced for a study of spatial heterogeneity in lung cancer. Time point defined: sample taken at primary tumor resection. MiXCR, run by TCRdb on the 5' RACE reads, gives a single entry per CDR3 protein. The table has about 110 distinct CDR3 sequences, approximately 19% seen once; the top ten hold roughly 50%. Specimen: normal lung tissue next to the tumor, collected at surgery. These receptors were obtained from a female donor with early-stage non-small cell lung cancer.

A note on this clonotype: Since the library was made to target alpha chains, this beta chain is a stray read and its abundance is not meaningful. The V call is TRBV5-1, the J call TRBJ2-3; 10 nucleotides match TRBD2. This CDR3 has 17 amino acids. Per germline, CDR1 SGHRS and CDR2 YFSETQ. V was clipped by 4 bases and J by 5 bases; unmatched bases: 13. This CDR3 reads CASSKSRTSGAGDTQYF. As DNA, the CDR3 is TGCGCCAGCAGCAAGTCCCGAACTAGCGGGGCCGGAGATACGCAGTATTTT.